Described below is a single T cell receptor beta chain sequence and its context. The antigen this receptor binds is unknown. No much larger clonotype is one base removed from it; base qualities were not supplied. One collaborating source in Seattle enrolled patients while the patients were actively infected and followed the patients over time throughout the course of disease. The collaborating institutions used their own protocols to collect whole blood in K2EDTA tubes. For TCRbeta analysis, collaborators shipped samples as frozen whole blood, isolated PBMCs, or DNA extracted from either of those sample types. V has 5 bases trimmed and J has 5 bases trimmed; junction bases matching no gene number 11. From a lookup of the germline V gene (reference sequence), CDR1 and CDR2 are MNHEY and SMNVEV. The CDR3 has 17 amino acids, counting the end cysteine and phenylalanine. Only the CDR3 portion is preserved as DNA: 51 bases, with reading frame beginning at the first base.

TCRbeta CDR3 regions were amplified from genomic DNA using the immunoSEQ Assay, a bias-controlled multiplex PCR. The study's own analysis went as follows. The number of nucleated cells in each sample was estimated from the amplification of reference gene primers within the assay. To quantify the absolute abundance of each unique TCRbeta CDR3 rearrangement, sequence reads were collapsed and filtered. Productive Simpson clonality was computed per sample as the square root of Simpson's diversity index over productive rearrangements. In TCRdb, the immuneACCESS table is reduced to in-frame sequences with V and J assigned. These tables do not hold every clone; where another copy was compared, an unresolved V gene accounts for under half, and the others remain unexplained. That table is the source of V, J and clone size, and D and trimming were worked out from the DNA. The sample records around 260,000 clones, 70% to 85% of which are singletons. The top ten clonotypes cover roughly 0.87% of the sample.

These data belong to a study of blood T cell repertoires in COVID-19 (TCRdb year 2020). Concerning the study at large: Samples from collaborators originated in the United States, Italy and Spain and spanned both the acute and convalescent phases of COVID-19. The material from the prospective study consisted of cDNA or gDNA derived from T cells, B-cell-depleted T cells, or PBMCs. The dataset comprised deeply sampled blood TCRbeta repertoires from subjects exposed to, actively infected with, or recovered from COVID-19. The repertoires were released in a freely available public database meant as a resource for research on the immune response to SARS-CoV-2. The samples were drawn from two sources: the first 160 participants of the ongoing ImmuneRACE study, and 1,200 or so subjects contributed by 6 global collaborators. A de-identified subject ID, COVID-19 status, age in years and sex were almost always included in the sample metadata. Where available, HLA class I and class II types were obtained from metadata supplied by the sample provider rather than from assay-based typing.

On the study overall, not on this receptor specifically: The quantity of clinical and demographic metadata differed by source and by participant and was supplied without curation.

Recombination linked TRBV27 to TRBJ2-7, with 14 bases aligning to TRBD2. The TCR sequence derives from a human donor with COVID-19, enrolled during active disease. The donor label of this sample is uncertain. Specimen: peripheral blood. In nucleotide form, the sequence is TGTGCCAGCAGTCGTACCGGGACTAGCGGGAGTAGGAACGAGCAGTACTTC. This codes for CASSRTGTSGSRNEQYF.